This T cell receptor (beta chain) was obtained from a study of OX40 agonist ivuxolimab in advanced cancers. At the level of the whole study: Ivuxolimab, which targeted the costimulatory receptor OX40 (CD134), was an agonistic, fully human IgG2 monoclonal antibody. Intravenous ivuxolimab was administered to patients every 2 weeks at six dose levels: 0.01, 0.1, 0.3, 1.5, 3 and 10 mg/kg. Prior anti-PD-1, anti-PD-L1 or anti-CTLA-4 therapy was permitted, and less than 45% of dose-escalation patients had received checkpoint inhibitors. A male proportion of around 80% and a mean age of about 60 years, ranging from roughly 23 to 80, were recorded for the dose-escalation cohort. The purpose of peripheral TCRbeta sequencing was to test whether ivuxolimab changed TCR sequence diversity and led to clonal T-cell expansion. Three dose-escalation patients achieved partial responses, one with hepatocellular carcinoma and two with cutaneous melanoma. Of the 50 to 55 patients in dose escalation, 19 had hepatocellular carcinoma, about 15 had melanoma, 9 had renal cell carcinoma and 9 had head and neck cancer. The monotherapy dose-escalation portion (N of about 52 patients) of the phase I ivuxolimab trial is reported in the paper. General findings and caveats noted by the study authors: In the 0.1-3.0 mg/kg groups, partial responders were among the patients with the lowest normalized peripheral clonal expansion, particularly in CD8+ T cells. At doses of 0.1 to 3.0 mg/kg, clonal expansion of both CD4+ and CD8+ blood T cells was observed from baseline to week 6. After ivuxolimab, expanded clones were on average more numerous among CD8+ T cells than among CD4+ T cells. Low levels of normalized T-cell clonal expansion were also seen in some patients who did not respond. The antigen specificity of the peripheral T cells that underwent clonal expansion was not determined.

Worth noting for this clone: No cognate antigen has been identified for it. No base qualities exist here, and no much larger clone lies one base off it.

Reading the germline V gene gives CDR1 SGHTA and CDR2 FQGNSA. A distance of 11 bases separates the germline ends of V and J, which lose 5 bases and 1 base respectively. The CDR3 runs 14 amino acids, cysteine and phenylalanine included. The read is trimmed to its CDR3 DNA, 42 bases read in frame from base 1. The trial excluded patients who had a history of autoimmune disease or were on systemic immunosuppression. Peripheral blood for TCR sequencing was collected from all dose cohorts at baseline, on cycle 4 day 1, and on cycle 7 day 1. The samples were drawn from a first-in-human, open-label, multicenter phase I dose-escalation trial of ivuxolimab. Adults with locally advanced or metastatic head and neck squamous cell, hepatocellular, melanoma or renal cell carcinoma were enrolled in the trial. Before TCR sequencing, CD4+ T cells and CD8+ T cells were sorted from peripheral blood as separate populations.

Genomic DNA was isolated from the sorted cells so that the TCRbeta CDR3 region could be sequenced. The immunoSEQ Assay was used to sequence the TCRbeta CDR3 regions. In TCRdb, the immuneACCESS table is reduced to in-frame sequences with V and J assigned. These tables do not hold every clone; where another copy was compared, an unresolved V gene accounts for under half, and the others remain unexplained. For this sample the table gives under 100,000 clones, of which 90% to 95% were detected only once. Together, the top ten hold around 2.5% of the sample. The sequence was obtained from an adult with an advanced solid tumor such as melanoma, head and neck, liver or kidney cancer. This specimen consisted of CD4+ or CD8+ T cells sorted from blood, obtained in a trial of the OX40 agonist ivuxolimab. The sequence links TRBV7-2 to TRBJ2-5; the D gene is possibly TRBD1 or TRBD2, with 5 bases matching each. The bases are TGTGCCAGCAGCCCACTGGGGGTCCAAGAGACCCAGTACTTC. It is translated as CASSPLGVQETQYF.